This T cell receptor (beta chain) was sequenced in a study of cytomegalovirus exposure and HLA in healthy donors (dated by TCRdb to 2015 to 2018). Regarding the complete study: An earlier analysis of about 560 of the donors reported approximately 300 Gb of sequence data and 95 million to 120 million unique TCR beta sequences obtained from around 180 million T cells. In a later genetic analysis, genome-wide SNP genotypes for about 55% of the roughly 700 donors were used, and that subset was treated as a discovery cohort. An early release covering about 600 HLA-typed donors comprised about 320 gigabases of sequencing data and approximately 85 million unique TCR sequences. Along with the approximately 700-subject first cohort, a separate validation cohort of around 110 different subjects was used. Donor age, sex, ethnicity and CMV serostatus were collected together with the repertoire data. Of the roughly 400 genotyped donors, 65% to 90% fell in the genetic ancestry cluster associated with self-reported Caucasian donors. Among 350 to 400 genotyped donors of the cohort, an average of around 240,000 unique TCR beta nucleotide sequences were sequenced per donor, around 18% of them non-productive. The T cell repertoires of around 670 subjects were profiled by immunosequencing and related to cytomegalovirus serostatus. To study patterns of TCR occurrence, a later analysis re-analyzed previously published TCR beta repertoires from several hundred donors and added high-resolution HLA genotyping. Four or five DR-DQ haplotypes were handled as single units for association and clustering, since linkage in the cohort was strong. To decide whether each TCR beta V gene segment behaved as functional or pseudogenic, an earlier analysis of approximately 620 of the donors relied on high-throughput TCR beta sequencing. The aim of the study was to test whether cataloging public T cell receptors could identify signatures of past pathogen exposure. HLA typing covered class I and class II loci at four-digit resolution. Every repertoire in the discovery cohort had been generated on one and the same sequencing platform. High-throughput TCR immunosequencing, statistical association of individual TCRs with disease status, and machine learning were combined to predict cytomegalovirus infection status. Typing coverage differed by locus: A, B, C, DRB1 and DQB1 were typed in roughly 620-630 donors, DQA1 in approximately 520, DPA1 in 600 to 610, and DPB1 in approximately 450. Rather than drawing on any new phenotypic data, the later analysis identified candidate immune exposures from TCR beta sequences and the way those sequences occurred across donors.

V loses 6 bases at its end and J loses 5 bases; junction bases beyond the gene matches: 8. The germline V gene encodes CDR1 SNHLY and CDR2 FYNNEI. The CDR3, from cysteine to phenylalanine, totals 15 residues. The read is trimmed to its CDR3 DNA, 45 bases read in frame from base 1. Comment on this clone: Its antigen is not yet known. The record has no base qualities; no much larger clone is one base away.

What the work shows at the level of the full study, not this receptor alone: Because HLA typing was missing for some donors at each locus, association tests included only the typed subset. In a later genetic analysis, fewer N-insertions in productive TCRs were reported among donors in an Asian-associated ancestry cluster than the approximately 670-donor mean. The earlier analysis of fewer than 750 of the donors excluded approximately 15 rarely observed V segments, including chromosome 9 orphons, because counts were too low. Presence/absence analyses assumed roughly uniform sequencing depth across donors, an assumption that may not hold. The classifier was reported to diagnose cytomegalovirus status with high specificity and sensitivity in both the original and validation cohorts. Broadly in line with IMGT annotations, most TCR beta V segments showed up in productive rearrangements about 90% or about 30% of the time in an earlier analysis of roughly 590 of the donors. According to a later analysis, parvovirus B19, influenza, CMV and Epstein-Barr virus appeared linked to several top co-occurrence clusters. CMV serostatus was the only immune exposure information available for the cohort. The authors suggested that the approach could potentially be generalized to other disease states and immunological phenotypes. Most CMV-associated TCR beta chains appeared to be HLA-restricted in a later analysis, and the HLA associations seemed to be driven largely by CMV exposure. Compared with equally common non-associated chains, HLA-associated TCR beta chains in a later analysis were more clonally expanded and had lower generation probabilities. A group of highly shared sequence variants was considered likely to be a technical artifact of the sequencing pipeline. Linkage disequilibrium might explain the correlated functional status among segregating V segments, but an unknown experimental factor could not be ruled out. Some IMGT-functional V segments, including TRBV6-2 and TRBV6-3, could not be distinguished by the 87-base-pair reads and were therefore excluded. At a false discovery rate of 0.05, a later analysis linked under 20,000 TCR beta sequences to specific HLA alleles. This cohort had only TCR beta chains sequenced, and the lack of alpha or paired-chain data limited which features could be detected. When HLA alleles, especially DR and DQ, strongly co-occurred, TCR associations were difficult to assign to individual alleles. In vitro tests confirmed that three of the cytomegalovirus-associated TCR beta chains recognize cytomegalovirus antigens. A further reported finding was that TCR beta sequences accurately predicted the HLA-A and HLA-B alleles for most subjects in the first cohort. In a later genetic analysis, a missense DCLRE1C variant was associated with V-gene and J-gene trimming of TCR beta chains, and the association was replicated in an independent cohort. A total of around 150 TCR beta chains were listed by the study as associated with cytomegalovirus. Most TCR sequences were seen in very few donors, while some public TCRs were found in many individuals. According to a later analysis, TCR association rates differed among HLA loci, with DRB1 alleles showing the most associated TCRs and HLA-C alleles showing the fewest.

The cohort consisted of hundreds of healthy bone marrow donors. All cohort members were sampled while nominally healthy, although unrecorded immune exposures were likely present. The donor was CMV seronegative and was included in the group of hundreds of seronegative cohort members. Each donor provided a peripheral blood sample, and peripheral blood mononuclear cells were used for TCR beta sequencing. Genomic DNA extraction from the blood cell samples was performed with the Qiagen DNeasy Blood Extraction Kit. The library was generated by the immunoSEQ multiplex PCR assay. The multiplex PCR relied on a mix of 60 forward primers for TCR Vbeta segments and 13 reverse primers for TCR Jbeta segments. The CDR3 region of rearranged TCR beta genes was amplified from genomic DNA by a multiplex PCR assay. Amplified TCR beta libraries were sequenced as 87-base-pair reads on the Illumina HiSeq System. The source study handled its data this way. A later analysis counted about 76 million unique TCR beta chains across the 670 or so repertoires, and 9.5 million to 11 million of these chains were shared by at least two donors. To remove PCR and sequencing errors, raw reads were error-corrected and collapsed into unique sequences using a nearest-neighbor algorithm that merged closely related sequences. Alignment of CDR3 sequences to IMGT reference sequences was used to assign V, D and J gene segments. Each retained sequence needed at least a six-nucleotide match to both a V gene segment and a J gene segment. Rearrangements were called productive when the CDR3 lacked stop codons and stayed in frame with V and J; all others were non-productive. Following IMGT convention, CDR3 was defined as the stretch from the second conserved V-encoded cysteine up to the conserved J-encoded phenylalanine. Sequences without an unambiguous match to a single V gene segment were excluded from the earlier analysis of about 630 of the donors. An earlier analysis of several hundred of the donors called V segments functional above 56.7% productive rearrangements and segregating when the between-donor standard deviation exceeded 5%. A statistical classification framework was built to diagnose cytomegalovirus status from the catalog of TCR beta chain sequences. V and J gene assignment, in a later analysis, came from comparing TCR nucleotide sequences with IMGT/GENE-DB human TR gene sequences. Using the TCRdist pipeline, a later analysis assigned CDR3 sequences along with most-parsimonious VDJ recombination scenarios. In a later analysis, each TCR beta chain was defined by its CDR3 amino acid sequence together with its V-gene family, and reads without a unique V-gene family were excluded. In a later analysis, a few hundred highly shared, low-generation-probability nucleotide sequences were removed to address suspected cross-contamination and a sequencing artifact. In a later analysis, a clonal expansion index for each public chain was calculated from normalized within-repertoire ranks of inferred template counts. A later analysis computed generation probabilities with a VDJ recombination model fitted to out-of-frame rearrangements, and checked the results against IGoR. Hypergeometric tests were used in a later analysis to score TCR-TCR, TCR-HLA and TCR-CMV co-occurrence, with a repertoire-size bias correction applied to the TCR pairs. A later analysis estimated false discovery rates by permuting HLA or CMV assignments 20 times. A later analysis grouped co-occurring TCRs with DBSCAN, adding TCRdist sequence similarity when clustering within HLA-allele-positive subsets. For co-occurrence clustering, repertoires with fewer than 30,000 or more than 120,000 public chains were excluded, along with five repertoires with anomalous nucleotide sharing. TCRdb retrieved this table from immuneACCESS and kept in-frame rearrangements only. Not all clones are present; in checked studies, unresolved V genes account for under half, and no reason is known for the remainder. Clonal size and the V and J genes are those of that table, whereas D and trimming came from the DNA. This sample has 100,000 to 150,000 clones in its table, and roughly 80% of those were observed once. The ten largest clones capture 1% of the sample.

The specimen sequenced was PBMCs. The chain is assembled from TRBV2 and TRBJ2-2, and TRBD2 aligns with 8 junction nucleotides. The sequence derives from a man aged 35-49 years in good health and CMV-seronegative. DNA sequence: TGTGCCAGCAGACCCCCGGGACTAGAGACCGGGGAGCTGTTTTTT. It specifies CASRPPGLETGELFF. The reference TRBV2 and TRBJ2-2 proteins fill in what lies around the CDR3, so the full variable domain reads EPEVTQTPSHQVTQMGQEVILRCVPISNHLYFYWYRQILGQKVEFLVSFYNNEISEKSEIFDDQFSVERPDGSNFTLKIRSTKLEDSAMYFCASRPPGLETGELFFGEGSRLTVL.